This TCR beta chain was sequenced during a study of T cell responses to AZD1222 COVID-19 vaccine. Study conclusions and caveats: Two AZD1222 administrations were followed by greater Spike-specific TCR breadth and depth. Repertoire sampling was restricted to post-peak T cell response timepoints. Baseline testing showed seropositivity in only six or seven AZD1222 recipients. Spike regions recognized by vaccine-associated CD4 TCRs spanned the protein, led by 160-218 and 743-854.

TCRdb keeps only in-frame clones here, not all; method: immunoSEQ multiplex PCR. Of roughly 130,000 clones listed, 88% are singletons. Turning to this clone: Its specificity is not known.

The V gene's germline CDR1 is SGDLS and CDR2 YYNGEE. After removal of 0 bases from V and 0 bases from J, the junction contained 0 bases not matched to a gene. This CDR3 has 15 amino acids. The sequencing used peripheral blood, collected on day 0 of MenACWY control vaccination. This chain joins TRBV9 and TRBJ2-1, with 7 positions matching TRBD1. The TCR was taken from an adult in good health. In DNA, the CDR3 is TGTGCCAGCAGCGTAGCAGGGGGCTCCTACAATGAGCAGTTCTTC. This translates into CASSVAGGSYNEQFF.